Presented here are 30 T cell receptor beta chains from one specimen sequenced in a study of beta chain features in type 1 diabetes. The study reverse transcribed the entire isolated RNA, so it sequenced expressed TCRB transcripts. Method: immunoSEQ multiplex PCR; TCRdb's copy keeps in-frame clones and lacks some. The sample consists of about 330,000 clones, around 10% of them appearing once. The specimen was naive CD4+ T cells from blood. The receptors come from a young woman in good health.

This clone was detected a few times. The J gene is TRBJ2-4, the V gene TRBV11-2, with 7 nucleotides matching TRBD1. CDR3 size: 14 residues. CDR1 and CDR2 (germline): SGHAT, FQNNGV. V was pared by 7 bases and J by 6 bases, with 9 bases of the junction left unmatched. CDR3 in amino acids: CASKPDPGGNIQYF. The CDR3 DNA is TGTGCCAGCAAGCCAGATCCAGGGGGAAACATTCAGTACTTC.

This clone occurred a few times. The CDR3 loop is CASSPTGGGKNIQYF. In DNA, the CDR3 is TGTGCCAGCAGTCCGACAGGGGGCGGCAAAAACATTCAGTACTTC. The chain combines TRBV27 with TRBJ2-4; 10 positions match TRBD1. V lost 5 bases, J lost 3 bases, and 4 bases stayed unmatched. From germline, CDR1 is MNHEY and CDR2 SMNVEV (reference sequence). The CDR3 runs 15 residues.

The chain is built from TRBV5-1 and TRBJ1-2; unclear D gene. CDR1 is SGHRS, CDR2 YFSETQ, per germline. The V end lost 2 bases, the J end lost 7 bases, and 12 bases lay between the germline ends. The CDR3 consists of 13 residues. The CDR3 is CASSLSNSFGYTF. The CDR3 region has the DNA TGCGCCAGCAGCTTAAGCAACAGTTTTGGCTACACCTTC.

This rearrangement joins TRBV9 to TRBJ1-4, with D tentatively TRBD1 (5 bases). Germline V gene lookup returns CDR1 SGDLS and CDR2 YYNGEE. This CDR3 is 15 amino acids long. Trimming stripped 0 bases from V and 7 bases from J, with 13 bases between. The CDR3: CASSVDEGVGEKLFF. The CDR3 DNA reads TGTGCCAGCAGCGTAGATGAAGGGGTTGGTGAAAAACTGTTTTTT.

The rearrangement links TRBV7-9 to TRBJ1-5, with a possible D match to TRBD1 (6 bases). Between the trimmed V and J ends, which lost 5 bases and 8 bases, there was a span of 16 bases. From germline, CDR1 is SEHNR and CDR2 FQNEAQ (reference sequence). The CDR3 has 14 residues. CDR3 coding DNA: TGTGCCAGCAGCCTAAGGACAGTGTTTGAGCCCCAGCATTTT. Translated, it gives CASSLRTVFEPQHF.

The rearrangement joins TRBV28 to TRBJ2-5; 9 positions agree with TRBD1. Germline CDR1 MDHEN, CDR2 SYDVKM. This CDR3 spans 13 amino acids. The junction had 5 bases not matched to a gene; V was cut back by 7 bases and J by 5 bases. CDR3 protein: CASTGTGMETQYF. The CDR3 region has the DNA TGTGCCAGCACTGGGACAGGGATGGAGACCCAGTACTTC.

The CDR3 nucleotides read TGTGCCAGCAGCCTAGCGGGAGAGGTCGGCGGGGAGCTGTTTTTT. Translating gives CASSLAGEVGGELFF. V is TRBV27 and J is TRBJ2-2, with TRBD2 matching 10 bases. CDR1 is MNHEY and CDR2 is SMNVEV in the germline V gene (reference sequence). V was clipped by 6 bases and J by 7 bases; unmatched bases: 8. The CDR3 totals 15 residues.

There are a few counts of this clone. The chain carries TRBV5-5 and TRBJ2-2, with unresolved D. Germline V gives CDR1 SGHKS, CDR2 YYEKEE (reference sequence). Trimming took 1 base from V and 4 from J, leaving 2 bases between them. The CDR3 extends over 12 amino acids. The chain's CDR3 is CASSLLTGELFF. The DNA of the CDR3 is TGTGCCAGCAGCTTGCTCACCGGGGAGCTGTTTTTT. The complete variable domain, with remaining parts taken from reference TRBV5-5 and TRBJ2-2, reads DAGVTQSPTHLIKTRGQQVTLRCSPISGHKSVSWYQQVLGQGPQFIFQYYEKEERGRGNFPDRFSARQFPNYSSELNVNALLLGDSALYLCASSLLTGELFFGEGSRLTVL.

CDR3 sequence: CASSLALRQQGYTF. CDR3 sequence (DNA): TGCGCCAGCAGCTTGGCCTTAAGGCAACAGGGCTACACCTTC. The rearrangement uses TRBV5-1 and TRBJ1-2; no clear D gene. Looked up from germline, CDR1 is SGHRS and CDR2 is YFSETQ. V dropped 0 bases and J dropped 8 bases, with 14 bases sitting between them. This CDR3 contains 14 residues.

This clone was observed a handful of times. The rearrangement links TRBV6-1 to TRBJ1-1; D is possibly TRBD1 (6 bases). Germline V gives CDR1 MNHNS, CDR2 SASEGT. V was cut by 8 bases and J by 4 bases, with 14 bases left in between. The CDR3 contains 13 residues. The CDR3: CASANRVRTEAFF. The DNA of the CDR3 is TGTGCCAGCGCCAACAGGGTTCGCACTGAAGCTTTCTTT.

The chain employs TRBV5-1 and TRBJ2-7, with D maybe TRBD2 (7 bases). The CDR3 sequence is 13 residues long. Germline V gene data show CDR1 as SGHRS and CDR2 as YFSETQ. V lost 5 bases, J lost 5 bases, and 14 bases lay in between. CDR3 coding DNA: TGCGCCAGCAGAGGGGGGGAGAGTAACGAGCAGTACTTC. Its protein product is CASRGGESNEQYF.

This clone has a handful of counts. The chain joins TRBV4-3 to TRBJ2-3; 8 nucleotides agree with TRBD1. Trimming took 3 bases from V and 6 from J; bases not matched to a gene: 8. Germline CDR1 reads LGHNA; CDR2 reads YSLEER. The CDR3 extends over 15 amino acids. The CDR3 DNA reads as TGCGCCAGCAGCCAGGGACAGGCGTCGCGTGATACGCAGTATTTT. Translating it yields CASSQGQASRDTQYF.

This chain connects TRBV4-3 to TRBJ2-1; 11 bases map to TRBD2. The CDR3 is 12 residues long. Germline lookup yields CDR1 LGHNA and CDR2 YSLEER. Losses at the gene ends were 5 bases for V and 9 bases for J; bases not matched to a gene: 0. CDR3 region: CASSTSGSEQFF. CDR3 DNA: TGCGCCAGCAGCACTAGCGGGAGTGAGCAGTTCTTC.

A few counts support this clone. The chain links TRBV20-1 to TRBJ1-1; no clear D. This CDR3 spans 11 amino acids. The ends were cut back, 0 bases at V and 8 bases at J, with 7 bases in the middle. The germline gives CDR1 DFQATT, CDR2 SNEGSKA (reference sequence). CDR3 in amino acids: CSARDGREAFF. The CDR3 DNA reads as TGCAGTGCTAGAGACGGTCGGGAAGCTTTCTTT.

This sequence joins TRBV9 and TRBJ2-7; 7 bases agree with TRBD1. V gave up 0 bases and J gave up 5 bases; unmatched junction bases: 8. Germline CDR1 reads SGDLS; CDR2 reads YYNGEE. This CDR3 is built from 15 residues. CDR3 DNA: TGTGCCAGCAGCGTAGGAGGGGGCCCGACTAACGAGCAGTACTTC. It specifies CASSVGGGPTNEQYF.

The V gene is TRBV30, the J gene TRBJ1-3; 7 bases align to TRBD1. Unmatched junction bases numbered 18, after V lost 1 base and J lost 3 bases. This CDR3 region has 19 residues. The germline V gene has CDR1 GTSNPN and CDR2 SVGIG (reference sequence). The DNA of the CDR3 is TGTGCCTGGAGTGGCCCGCCAGGGGGGCGATACCTAAATGGAAACACCATATATTTT. This codes for CAWSGPPGGRYLNGNTIYF.

This clone was recorded a few times. The chain's CDR3 is CAWSVNTNTEAFF. CDR3 bases: TGTGCCTGGAGTGTAAACACGAACACTGAAGCTTTCTTT. V gene TRBV30 combines with J gene TRBJ1-1; no reliable D call. Germline CDR1 GTSNPN, CDR2 SVGIG (reference sequence). The CDR3 totals 13 residues. Trimming took 0 bases from V and 1 from J, leaving 6 bases between them.

This clone was found a few times. The rearrangement links TRBV5-4 to TRBJ2-2; D is uncertain. The germline gives CDR1 SGHNT, CDR2 YYREEE (reference sequence). The V end was cut by 0 bases, the J end by 1 base, with 7 bases between. The CDR3 spans 15 residues. The CDR3: CASSLASGNTGELFF. The DNA of the CDR3 is TGTGCCAGCAGCTTGGCGTCGGGGAACACCGGGGAGCTGTTTTTT.

In its sample, this clone was seen a few times. The CDR3 coding sequence is TGCGCCAGCAGCTTGGCCCTCGGACAGGGCTACGAGCAGTACTTC. It codes for CASSLALGQGYEQYF. The gene calls are TRBV5-1 and TRBJ2-7; 8 bases align to TRBD1. Germline V gives CDR1 SGHRS, CDR2 YFSETQ. The CDR3 covers 15 residues. V lost 0 bases and J lost 3; bases outside the gene matches: 5.

This chain connects TRBV20-1 to TRBJ1-2, with D unresolved. Germline-derived CDR1 and CDR2 are DFQATT and SNEGSKA (reference sequence). The CDR3 spans 11 residues. V was pared by 6 bases and J by 4 bases, with 9 bases between. The CDR3 bases are TGCAGTGCCAACAGCGGCTATGGCTACACCTTC. It encodes CSANSGYGYTF.

This clone was seen a handful of times. V is TRBV29-1 and J is TRBJ2-2; D perhaps matches TRBD1 (6 bases). The V gene's germline CDR1 is SQVTM and CDR2 ANQGSEA. The germline V and J ends were trimmed by 0 bases and 2 bases, with 16 bases remaining between them. The CDR3 contains 17 residues. CDR3: CSVEDRARGSNTGELFF. The CDR3 nucleotides read TGCAGCGTTGAAGATCGGGCGAGGGGGAGCAACACCGGGGAGCTGTTTTTT.

Only a few counts were recorded for this clone. J is TRBJ2-1 and V is TRBV28; tentatively, D is TRBD2 (5 bases). Deletions cut 6 bases from V and 2 bases from J, with 8 bases between. Germline-derived CDR1 and CDR2 are MDHEN and SYDVKM. The CDR3 loop spans 13 amino acids. The CDR3 DNA follows: TGTGCCAGCAGAACCGGGGCCTACAATGAGCAGTTCTTC. This gives the protein CASRTGAYNEQFF. Based on the CDR3 plus reference TRBV28 and TRBJ2-1, the full variable domain is DVKVTQSSRYLVKRTGEKVFLECVQDMDHENMFWYRQDPGLGLRLIYFSYDVKMKEKGDIPEGYSVSREKKERFSLILESASTNQTSMYLCASRTGAYNEQFFGPGTRLTVL.

This clone was detected a few times. J is TRBJ1-5 and V is TRBV2; 7 positions match TRBD1. Germline CDR1 SNHLY, CDR2 FYNNEI. The CDR3 runs 15 residues. The trim removed 1 base at V and 6 bases at J, leaving 6 bases unmatched. The CDR3 region has the DNA TGTGCCAGCAGTGAAGACGACAGGGCGGGTCAGCCCCAGCATTTT. Its translation is CASSEDDRAGQPQHF.

The chain links TRBV14 to TRBJ2-2; no reliable D call. Trimming took off 3 bases at V and 5 bases at J, with 13 bases between the two ends. The length of the CDR3 is 15 residues. Per the germline V gene, CDR1 is SGHDN and CDR2 is FVKESK. This CDR3 is CASSHTTVATGELFF. In DNA form, the CDR3 reads TGTGCCAGCAGCCATACGACTGTCGCGACCGGGGAGCTGTTTTTT.

This clone was found a few times. V is TRBV2 and J is TRBJ2-1; possibly TRBD2 for D (5 bases). The V and J ends lost 2 bases and 5 bases respectively, with 10 bases between them. Germline values: CDR1 SNHLY, CDR2 FYNNEI. The CDR3 runs to 14 residues. For the CDR3, the DNA is TGTGCCAGCAGTGAACGAGGGATAAACAATGAGCAGTTCTTC. This sequence encodes CASSERGINNEQFF. Full variable domain (missing parts from reference TRBV2 and TRBJ2-1): EPEVTQTPSHQVTQMGQEVILRCVPISNHLYFYWYRQILGQKVEFLVSFYNNEISEKSEIFDDQFSVERPDGSNFTLKIRSTKLEDSAMYFCASSERGINNEQFFGPGTRLTVL.

The rearrangement links TRBV6-5 to TRBJ1-2; a weak D match, TRBD1 (6 bases). CDR3 length equals 14 residues. V dropped 6 bases and J dropped 2 bases, with 13 bases sitting between them. In germline, CDR1 is MNHEY, CDR2 SVGAGI. CDR3 in amino acids: CASSLGQPNYGYTF. The CDR3 bases are TGTGCCAGCAGCCTCGGACAGCCAAACTATGGCTACACCTTC.

The chain links TRBV6-6 to TRBJ2-7; 9 bases agree with TRBD1. V gave up 6 bases and J gave up 3 bases; unmatched junction bases: 9. Germline V gene data show CDR1 as MNHNY and CDR2 as SVGAGI (reference sequence). The CDR3 loop spans 15 amino acids. CDR3 nucleotide sequence: TGTGCCAGCAGACTAGGACAGGGGTCGCACTACGAGCAGTACTTC. It encodes CASRLGQGSHYEQYF.

The chain carries TRBV27 and TRBJ2-7, with TRBD1 identical over 9 bases. The CDR3 sequence is 17 residues long. Germline V gives CDR1 MNHEY, CDR2 SMNVEV (reference sequence). J gave up 5 bases and V 5 bases, and 16 bases lay outside the gene matches. CDR3 amino acids: CASSVYAPDRGLHEQYF. The DNA of the CDR3 is TGTGCCAGCAGTGTGTACGCCCCGGACAGGGGTCTACACGAGCAGTACTTC.

This chain uses TRBV28 with TRBJ2-7; TRBD2 matches at 11 bases. This CDR3 has 14 amino acids. Germline V gene lookup returns CDR1 MDHEN and CDR2 SYDVKM. V was clipped by 3 bases and J by 7 bases; unmatched bases: 5. The CDR3 region has the DNA TGTGCCAGCAGTTTCGCTAGCGGGAGGTATGAGCAGTACTTC. Protein: CASSFASGRYEQYF.

The chain employs TRBV7-8 and TRBJ2-1; D gene unclear. Germline CDR1 SGHVS, CDR2 FQNEAQ. V was shortened by 6 bases and J by 0 bases, with 9 bases between the two germline ends. The CDR3 has 14 amino acids. CDR3 in amino acids: CASRREHSYNEQFF. In DNA form, the CDR3 reads TGTGCCAGCAGACGAGAGCACTCCTACAATGAGCAGTTCTTC.